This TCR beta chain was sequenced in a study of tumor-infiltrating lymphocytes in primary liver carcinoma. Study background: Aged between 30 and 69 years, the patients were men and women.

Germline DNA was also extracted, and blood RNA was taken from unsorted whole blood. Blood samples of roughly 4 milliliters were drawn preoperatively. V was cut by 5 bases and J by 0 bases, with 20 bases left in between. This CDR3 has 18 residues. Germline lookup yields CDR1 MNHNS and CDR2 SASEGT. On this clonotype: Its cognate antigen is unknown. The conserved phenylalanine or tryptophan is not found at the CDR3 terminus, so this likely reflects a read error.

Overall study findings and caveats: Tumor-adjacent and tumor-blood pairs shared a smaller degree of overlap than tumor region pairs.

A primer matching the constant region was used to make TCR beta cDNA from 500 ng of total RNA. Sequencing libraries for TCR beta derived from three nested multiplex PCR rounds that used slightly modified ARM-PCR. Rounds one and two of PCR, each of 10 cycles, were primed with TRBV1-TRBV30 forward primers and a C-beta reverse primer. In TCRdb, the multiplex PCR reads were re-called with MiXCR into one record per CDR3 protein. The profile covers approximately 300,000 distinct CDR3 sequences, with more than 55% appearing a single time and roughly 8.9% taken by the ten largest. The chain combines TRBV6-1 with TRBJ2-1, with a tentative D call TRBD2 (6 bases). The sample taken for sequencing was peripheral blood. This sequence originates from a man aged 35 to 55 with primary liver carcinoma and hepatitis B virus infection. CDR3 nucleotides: TGTGCCAGCAGTTCGGGTAGCGGCCACCCACCCTCCTACAATGAGCAGTTCCTC. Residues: CASSSGSGHPPSYNEQFL.